One sample yielded the 27 T cell receptor beta chains listed below, sequenced in a study of T cell changes during pregnancy in multiple sclerosis. Assay used: immunoSEQ multiplex PCR; TCRdb lists only in-frame clones, some missing. The repertoire consists of approximately 40,000 clones, with more than 80% occurring once and the leading ten covering 0.7%. This sample comprised CD4+ T cells from peripheral blood mononuclear cells, obtained before pregnancy. These receptors were obtained from a female donor with multiple sclerosis, enrolled in a pregnancy study.

The chain employs TRBV2 and TRBJ2-2, with 9 bases identical to TRBD1. The CDR3 extends over 14 amino acids. V lost 6 bases, J lost 6 bases, and 5 bases stayed unmatched. Germline-derived CDR1 and CDR2 are SNHLY and FYNNEI. The CDR3 nucleotides read TGTGCCAGCAGACAGGGGGCTCTGGCCGGGGAGCTGTTTTTT. Translation gives CASRQGALAGELFF.

The chain employs TRBV7-2 and TRBJ1-2; tentatively, D is TRBD1 (6 bases). Germline lookup yields CDR1 SGHTA and CDR2 FQGNSA. Deletions cut 0 bases from V and 8 bases from J, with 19 bases between. The CDR3 is 16 amino acids. Here the CDR3 reads CASSLAQEAQGQGYTF. For the CDR3, the DNA is TGTGCCAGCAGCTTAGCGCAGGAAGCACAGGGCCAGGGCTACACCTTC. Full variable domain (outside the CDR3, taken from reference TRBV7-2 and TRBJ1-2): GAGVSQSPSNKVTEKGKDVELRCDPISGHTALYWYRQSLGQGLEFLIYFQGNSAPDKSGLPSDRFSAERTGGSVSTLTIQRTQQEDSAVYLCASSLAQEAQGQGYTFGSGTRLTVV.

The genes are TRBV20-1 and TRBJ1-1; possible D gene TRBD1, 5 bases. Germline CDR1 and CDR2: DFQATT and SNEGSKA (reference sequence). Trimming removed 5 bases at V and 5 bases at J, with 9 bases between. CDR3 size: 11 residues. The chain's CDR3 is CSAHGGTEAFF. The CDR3 DNA reads TGCAGTGCTCATGGGGGGACTGAAGCTTTCTTT.

The chain is built from TRBV29-1 and TRBJ2-3; TRBD2 agrees at 12 bases. With 4 bases clipped from V and 0 bases from J, the junction kept 2 bases outside the gene matches. The CDR3 totals 15 residues. The germline V gene encodes CDR1 SQVTM and CDR2 ANQGSEA. CDR3 protein: CSVVGTSGSTDTQYF. As DNA, the CDR3 is TGCAGCGTTGTCGGGACTAGCGGGAGCACAGATACGCAGTATTTT.

The chain employs TRBV19 and TRBJ1-2, with TRBD1 matching over 8 bases. The ends lost 6 bases at V and 3 bases at J; junction bases unmatched: 18. CDR3 length: 18 residues. Germline CDR1 reads LNHDA; CDR2 reads SQIVND (reference sequence). For the CDR3, the DNA is TGTGCCAGTAGGGGTTGGGGACAGGCCAAACTGGGGGACTATGGCTACACCTTC. It translates to CASRGWGQAKLGDYGYTF. Supplemented by reference TRBV19 and TRBJ1-2, the full variable domain reads DGGITQSPKYLFRKEGQNVTLSCEQNLNHDAMYWYRQDPGQGLRLIYYSQIVNDFQKGDIAEGYSVSREKKESFPLTVTSAQKNPTAFYLCASRGWGQAKLGDYGYTFGSGTRLTVV.

The CDR3 loop reads CASSLAGASGNTIYF. In DNA, the CDR3 is TGTGCCAGCAGTTTAGCAGGGGCATCTGGAAACACCATATATTTT. The chain joins TRBV28 to TRBJ1-3, with a tentative D call TRBD1 (6 bases). The V and J ends lost 2 bases and 1 base respectively, with 9 bases between them. Germline CDR1 is MDHEN and CDR2 is SYDVKM. CDR3 length: 15 residues.

The chain employs TRBV6-5 and TRBJ1-2; 8 positions match TRBD1. The CDR3 runs to 16 residues. V was pared by 0 bases and J by 0 bases, with 3 bases of the junction left unmatched. Germline V gives CDR1 MNHEY, CDR2 SVGAGI. CDR3 loop: CASSYSGTGANYGYTF. The CDR3 nucleotides read TGTGCCAGCAGTTACTCCGGGACAGGCGCTAACTATGGCTACACCTTC.

This clone was counted once. The genes are TRBV15 and TRBJ1-2, with TRBD1 identical over 7 bases. Trimming took 3 bases from V and 0 from J; bases not matched to a gene: 4. CDR3 length: 15 amino acids. CDR1 and CDR2 (germline): LNHNV, YYDKDF (reference sequence). CDR3: CATSRGDSANYGYTF. In DNA form, the CDR3 reads TGTGCCACCAGCAGGGGGGACAGTGCTAACTATGGCTACACCTTC. Based on the CDR3 plus reference TRBV15 and TRBJ1-2, the full variable domain is DAMVIQNPRYQVTQFGKPVTLSCSQTLNHNVMYWYQQKSSQAPKLLFHYYDKDFNNEADTPDNFQSRRPNTSFCFLDIRSPGLGDTAMYLCATSRGDSANYGYTFGSGTRLTVV.

The J gene is TRBJ2-3, the V gene TRBV30; 13 bases map to TRBD2. CDR1 is GTSNPN and CDR2 is SVGIG in the germline V gene (reference sequence). V lost 8 bases to trimming and J lost 5 bases; unmatched junction nucleotides: 13. This CDR3 has 16 residues. In DNA form, the CDR3 reads TGTGCCATTAGTACTAGCGGGAGGGCCTCTAGAGATACGCAGTATTTT. This sequence encodes CAISTSGRASRDTQYF.

This sequence joins TRBV4-1 and TRBJ1-1; D possibly corresponds to TRBD1 (5 bases). This CDR3 is 16 amino acids long. Trimming took 0 bases from V and 4 from J, leaving 15 bases between them. Germline V CDR1 and CDR2: MGHRA, YSYEKL. The CDR3 here is CASSQDKKGKGTEAFF. The CDR3 nucleotides read TGCGCCAGCAGCCAAGATAAAAAGGGGAAGGGCACTGAAGCTTTCTTT.

This clone was counted only a few times. The rearrangement links TRBV27 to TRBJ2-7, with 7 bases lining up with TRBD1. The germline CDR1 and CDR2 sequences are MNHEY and SMNVEV (reference sequence). J gave up 3 bases and V 3 bases, and 5 bases lay outside the gene matches. The CDR3 has 14 residues. CDR3: CASSLTGKIYEQYF. CDR3 bases: TGTGCCAGCAGTTTGACAGGGAAAATCTACGAGCAGTACTTC.

The V call is TRBV29-1, the J call TRBJ2-3, with TRBD1 identical over 7 bases. Germline CDR1 and CDR2: SQVTM and ANQGSEA. V gave up 6 bases and J gave up 7 bases; unmatched junction bases: 10. The CDR3 covers 13 residues. Here the CDR3 reads CSVAGTDLYTQYF. DNA of the CDR3: TGCAGCGTCGCCGGGACAGATCTTTATACGCAGTATTTT.

The V gene is TRBV9, the J gene TRBJ2-3; 8 bases fit TRBD2. The CDR3 is made up of 14 amino acids. Germline values: CDR1 SGDLS, CDR2 YYNGEE. V shed 0 bases, J shed 5 bases, and the junction held 2 bases outside the gene matches. The CDR3 region is CASSVELAVDTQYF. CDR3 coding DNA: TGTGCCAGCAGCGTAGAACTAGCGGTAGATACGCAGTATTTT. Complete variable domain (other parts from reference TRBV9 and TRBJ2-3): DSGVTQTPKHLITATGQRVTLRCSPRSGDLSVYWYQQSLDQGLQFLIQYYNGEERAKGNILERFSAQQFPDLHSELNLSSLELGDSALYFCASSVELAVDTQYFGPGTRLTVL.

The CDR3 DNA sequence: TGTGCCAGCCAACGGGTCGGCGGGGGCACCGGGGAGCTGTTTTTT. The encoded protein is CASQRVGGGTGELFF. The genes are TRBV7-2 and TRBJ2-2; 7 positions match TRBD2. Germline V gives CDR1 SGHTA, CDR2 FQGNSA. V shed 8 bases, J shed 4 bases, and the junction held 10 bases outside the gene matches. There are 15 residues in the CDR3.

The rearrangement links TRBV5-6 to TRBJ1-2, with 8 positions matching TRBD1. Germline values: CDR1 SGHDT, CDR2 YYEEEE. This CDR3 region has 17 residues. With 4 bases clipped from V and 3 bases from J, the junction kept 14 bases outside the gene matches. As DNA, the CDR3 is TGTGCCAGCAGCCCAGGGTTGGGGACAGGAGGCGACTATGGCTACACCTTC. Translated, it gives CASSPGLGTGGDYGYTF. Full variable domain (outside the CDR3, taken from reference TRBV5-6 and TRBJ1-2): DAGVTQSPTHLIKTRGQQVTLRCSPKSGHDTVSWYQQALGQGPQFIFQYYEEEERQRGNFPDRFSGHQFPNYSSELNVNALLLGDSALYLCASSPGLGTGGDYGYTFGSGTRLTVV.

V gene TRBV27 combines with J gene TRBJ1-1; no definite D call. The CDR3 is made up of 13 amino acids. Per germline, CDR1 MNHEY and CDR2 SMNVEV (reference sequence). The V and J ends lost 5 bases and 2 bases respectively, with 9 bases between them. This chain's CDR3 is CASSLLENTEAFF. The CDR3 nucleotides are TGTGCCAGCAGTCTCCTAGAAAACACTGAAGCTTTCTTT.

The chain combines TRBV4-1 with TRBJ1-4, with 9 positions matching TRBD1. Germline V gene data show CDR1 as MGHRA and CDR2 as YSYEKL. The CDR3 extends over 16 amino acids. V shed 0 bases, J shed 5 bases, and the junction held 4 bases outside the gene matches. Here the CDR3 reads CASSQEGTGQNEKLFF. In DNA form, the CDR3 reads TGCGCCAGCAGCCAAGAGGGGACAGGGCAAAATGAAAAACTGTTTTTT.

CDR3 nucleotide sequence: TGTGCCAGCAGCCAAAGGACTAGCGGGACTAGCACAGATACGCAGTATTTT. It encodes CASSQRTSGTSTDTQYF. The chain carries TRBV4-2 and TRBJ2-3; 12 nucleotides match TRBD2. This CDR3 contains 17 residues. CDR1 and CDR2 from the germline V gene are LGHNA and YNFKEQ. The junction had 3 bases not matched to a gene; V was cut back by 2 bases and J by 0 bases.

The chain is built from TRBV6-1 and TRBJ1-2; D uncertain. The CDR3 extends over 16 amino acids. The germline gives CDR1 MNHNS, CDR2 SASEGT. The germline V and J ends were trimmed by 1 base and 8 bases, with 20 bases remaining between them. The CDR3 region is CASSEVSGGRASGYTF. In DNA form, the CDR3 reads TGTGCCAGCAGTGAAGTCAGTGGAGGCCGTGCATCGGGCTACACCTTC.

The chain couples TRBV28 to TRBJ2-5; D is unclear. Germline CDR1 is MDHEN and CDR2 is SYDVKM. This CDR3 contains 11 residues. Deletions cut 4 bases from V and 5 bases from J, with 5 bases between. The CDR3 spells CASSSLETQYF. CDR3 DNA: TGTGCCAGCAGTTCCCTCGAGACCCAGTACTTC.

This rearrangement joins TRBV2 to TRBJ1-1, with 8 bases aligning to TRBD1. CDR1 is SNHLY and CDR2 is FYNNEI in the germline V gene. There are 14 residues in the CDR3. Trimming removed 5 bases from V and 2 bases from J; junction bases left unmatched: 4. CDR3 nucleotides: TGTGCCAGCAGTTGGGACAGGTACAACACTGAAGCTTTCTTT. Translating gives CASSWDRYNTEAFF.

V gene TRBV19 combines with J gene TRBJ2-1, with unresolved D. Germline-derived CDR1 and CDR2 are LNHDA and SQIVND (reference sequence). V dropped 11 bases and J dropped 7 bases, with 18 bases sitting between them. The CDR3 spans 13 residues. In DNA form, the CDR3 reads TGTGCCGCGCAGAGGTCTGGTACGAATGAGCAGTTCTTC. This codes for CAAQRSGTNEQFF.

CDR3: CASSPIQSYEQYF. The DNA for the CDR3 is TGTGCCAGCAGCCCCATTCAGTCCTACGAGCAGTACTTC. The genes are TRBV28 and TRBJ2-7, with D hard to call. Germline V CDR1 and CDR2: MDHEN, SYDVKM. Trimming shortened V by 6 bases and J by 1 base, and 10 bases separated the two germline ends. This CDR3 has 13 amino acids.

The chain has TRBV15 and TRBJ2-1; 11 bases map to TRBD2. The germline CDR1 and CDR2 sequences are LNHNV and YYDKDF (reference sequence). V shed 8 bases and J 6 bases; nucleotides not matched to a gene: 3. The CDR3 has 13 amino acids. The CDR3 spells CATGLAGINEQFF. CDR3 nucleotide sequence: TGTGCCACCGGACTAGCGGGCATCAATGAGCAGTTCTTC.

This chain connects TRBV30 to TRBJ2-5, with TRBD2 matching 15 bases. The CDR3 covers 16 residues. CDR1 is GTSNPN and CDR2 is SVGIG in the germline V gene (reference sequence). The junction had 6 bases not matched to a gene; V was cut back by 2 bases and J by 5 bases. CDR3: CAWSPTGTSGGETQYF. For the CDR3, the DNA is TGTGCCTGGAGTCCAACCGGGACTAGCGGGGGGGAGACCCAGTACTTC.

V and J are TRBV9 and TRBJ2-3, with TRBD2 matching 9 bases. The CDR3 length is 16 residues. Trimming cost V 0 bases and J 3 bases; bases outside gene matches: 5. Per the germline V gene, CDR1 is SGDLS and CDR2 is YYNGEE. CDR3 in amino acids: CASSVGGGVRTDTQYF. In nucleotides, the CDR3 is TGTGCCAGCAGCGTAGGCGGGGGGGTTCGTACAGATACGCAGTATTTT.

The CDR3 region is CASSRFQRGIYNEQFF. The CDR3, as DNA: TGTGCCAGCAGCCGTTTTCAGCGGGGGATCTACAATGAGCAGTTCTTC. The chain couples TRBV14 to TRBJ2-1, with 8 bases identical to TRBD2. With 4 bases clipped from V and 3 bases from J, the junction kept 8 bases outside the gene matches. Germline V gene lookup returns CDR1 SGHDN and CDR2 FVKESK. The CDR3 covers 16 residues. The variable domain in full, with the rest retrieved from reference TRBV14 and TRBJ2-1, is EAGVTQFPSHSVIEKGQTVTLRCDPISGHDNLYWYRRVMGKEIKFLLHFVKESKQDESGMPNNRFLAERTGGTYSTLKVQPAELEDSGVYFCASSRFQRGIYNEQFFGPGTRLTVL.